This entry lists 8 T cell receptor beta chains sequenced from one sample in a study of CD8+ T cells in alopecia areata. Treatment: oral pan-JAK inhibitor, 5-10 mg twice daily. cDNA prepared by RNA extraction and subsequent reverse transcription served as the template for sequencing. The assay was immunoSEQ multiplex PCR, and TCRdb's table has in-frame clones only and misses some. The sample records over 100,000 clones, about half being singletons. Sequences were derived from CD4+ T cells sorted from blood, sampled at week 4, from a patient treated with tofacitinib. All receptors derive from a human donor with alopecia areata.

The gene calls are TRBV30 and TRBJ2-5, with a weak D call TRBD2 (6 bases). CDR3 length: 14 amino acids. Germline-derived CDR1 and CDR2 are GTSNPN and SVGIG (reference sequence). V lost 2 bases to trimming and J lost 5 bases, with 15 bases between them. The CDR3 reads CAWSTLTSRETQYF. Written as DNA, the CDR3 is TGTGCCTGGAGTACCCTGACTAGTCGGGAGACCCAGTACTTC.

The chain combines TRBV5-1 with TRBJ1-4; 7 nucleotides agree with TRBD1. The CDR3 consists of 15 residues. Trimming removed 2 bases from V and 6 bases from J; junction bases left unmatched: 7. In germline, CDR1 is SGHRS, CDR2 YFSETQ. The CDR3 loop reads CASSLQGRGDEKLFF. For the CDR3, the DNA is TGCGCCAGCAGCTTACAGGGGAGGGGAGATGAAAAACTGTTTTTT.

The sample holds one count of this clone. The chain uses TRBV6-5 and TRBJ2-4, with D perhaps matching TRBD2 (5 bases). Germline CDR1 and CDR2: MNHEY and SVGAGI. V lost 10 bases and J 7 bases, leaving 17 bases between the germline ends. This CDR3 comprises 13 residues. In nucleotides, the CDR3 is TGTGCCATTGCTCGGGCCCCGGGGAACATTCAGTACTTC. Amino acids: CAIARAPGNIQYF.

The chain recombines TRBV5-1 with TRBJ2-7; no firm D call. Germline V gene data show CDR1 as SGHRS and CDR2 as YFSETQ. CDR3 length: 15 amino acids. The ends were cut back, 0 bases at V and 0 bases at J, with 10 bases in the middle. CDR3 in amino acids: CASSLGDSPSYEQYF. In DNA, the CDR3 is TGCGCCAGCAGCTTGGGCGACTCACCCTCCTACGAGCAGTACTTC.

This clone was recorded only once. V is TRBV6-5 and J is TRBJ1-1; D is perhaps TRBD1 (5 bases). V lost 0 bases and J 11 bases, leaving 10 bases between the germline ends. CDR1 and CDR2 (germline): MNHEY, SVGAGI. The CDR3 is made up of 12 amino acids. The CDR3 loop reads CASSYSGREAFF. CDR3 sequence (DNA): TGTGCCAGCAGTTACTCCGGCAGGGAGGCTTTCTTT.

The rearrangement links TRBV15 to TRBJ2-7; 11 nucleotides align to TRBD1. The CDR3 runs 15 residues. CDR1 and CDR2 from the germline V gene are LNHNV and YYDKDF (reference sequence). With V trimmed by 1 base and J by 7 bases, 6 bases remained unmatched. The DNA of the CDR3 is TGTGCCACCAGCAGAGGAGGACAGGGGGCTCGGGAGCAGTACTTC. Translating gives CATSRGGQGAREQYF.

The gene calls are TRBV25-1 and TRBJ2-1; TRBD2 matches 12 bases. V was pared by 3 bases and J by 8 bases, with 5 bases of the junction left unmatched. This CDR3 contains 15 residues. Germline V gene lookup returns CDR1 MGHDK and CDR2 SYGVNS. The CDR3 here is CASSDPSGRAHEQFF. CDR3 nucleotides: TGTGCCAGCAGTGATCCTAGCGGGAGGGCCCATGAGCAGTTCTTC.

The chain couples TRBV12-5 to TRBJ1-2; D remains ambiguous. V gave up 6 bases and J gave up 4 bases, with 12 bases separating them. CDR1 and CDR2 (germline): LGHNT, FRNRAP. CDR3 length: 13 amino acids. The CDR3 coding sequence is TGTGCTAGTGGGGGATTCAACCTCTATGGCTACACCTTC. It translates to CASGGFNLYGYTF. Looking up the rest from reference TRBV12-5 and TRBJ1-2 gives the full variable domain: DARVTQTPRHKVTEMGQEVTMRCQPILGHNTVFWYRQTMMQGLELLAYFRNRAPLDDSGMPKDRFSAEMPDATLATLKIQPSEPRDSAVYFCASGGFNLYGYTFGSGTRLTVV.